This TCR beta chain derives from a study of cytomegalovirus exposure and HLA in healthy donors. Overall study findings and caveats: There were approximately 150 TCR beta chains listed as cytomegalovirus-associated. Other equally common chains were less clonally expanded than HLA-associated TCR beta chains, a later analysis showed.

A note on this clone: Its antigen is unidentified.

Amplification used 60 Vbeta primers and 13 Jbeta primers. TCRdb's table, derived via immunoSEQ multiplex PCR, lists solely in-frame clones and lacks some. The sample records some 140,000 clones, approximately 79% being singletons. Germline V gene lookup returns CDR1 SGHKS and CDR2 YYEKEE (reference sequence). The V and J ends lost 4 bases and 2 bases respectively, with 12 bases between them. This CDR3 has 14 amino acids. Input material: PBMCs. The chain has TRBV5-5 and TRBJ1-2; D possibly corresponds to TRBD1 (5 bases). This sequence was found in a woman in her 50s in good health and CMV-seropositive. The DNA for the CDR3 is TGTGCCAGCAGCCCCGCCCCAGGGAACTATGGCTACACCTTC. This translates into CASSPAPGNYGYTF.